This TCR beta chain was identified in a study of OX40 agonist ivuxolimab in advanced cancers. About the study: Clinicians treated patients with ivuxolimab, an agonistic anti-OX40 (CD134) antibody. Of the patients, three showed partial responses, one with hepatocellular carcinoma and two with cutaneous melanoma.

The ends were cut back, 0 bases at V and 5 bases at J, with 16 bases in the middle. The germline gives CDR1 LGHNA, CDR2 YNFKEQ. This CDR3 has 16 residues. Some clones are missing from TCRdb's copy, which holds only in-frame ones; the method was immunoSEQ multiplex PCR. The table has approximately 23,000 clones, 80% to 85% seen once. V gene TRBV4-2 combines with J gene TRBJ2-5; D may be TRBD2 (6 bases). The sequenced sample was CD4+ or CD8+ T cells sorted from blood, obtained in a trial of the OX40 agonist ivuxolimab. This receptor was obtained from an adult with an advanced solid tumor such as melanoma, head and neck, liver or kidney cancer. The CDR3 nucleotides read TGTGCCAGCAGCCAAGATCCCGGAACTGGGGGGGAGACCCAGTACTTC. Translating it yields CASSQDPGTGGETQYF.